The clone carrying this T cell receptor (beta chain) has a handful of counts. Antigen unknown. A junction boundary mismatches the germline segment, possibly from a read error. The entry originates in a study of cytomegalovirus exposure and HLA in healthy donors. The study, taken as a whole, reports: According to a later analysis, most TCR beta chains associated with CMV appeared HLA-restricted. Accounts indicate the classifier identified cytomegalovirus status with strong specificity and sensitivity. 87-base-pair reads could not separate some V segments, including TRBV6-2 and TRBV6-3. In a later analysis, 16,951 TCR beta sequences were associated with HLA alleles at 0.05 false discovery rate.

Researchers ran the PCR with 60 Vbeta and 13 Jbeta primers. Sequencing used immunoSEQ multiplex PCR; TCRdb keeps in-frame clones, though not all of them. Seen here are more than 140,000 clones, 75% to 80% observed once, and the top ten hold about 1.6%. The germline gives CDR1 SNHLY, CDR2 FYNNEI. The CDR3 totals 9 residues. The sequence came from a female donor in good health and CMV-seronegative. V usage is TRBV2 and J usage is TRBJ1-1; D gene ambiguous. Input material: PBMCs. The CDR3 coding sequence is TGTGCCAGCAGTGATTCCCAGATCTTT. Its translation: CASSDSQIF.